This TCR beta chain is from a study of T cell responses to AZD1222 COVID-19 vaccine. Only in-frame clones appear in the TCRdb table, and some are missing; sequencing was by immunoSEQ multiplex PCR. The data show 95,000 to 110,000 clones, with roughly nine tenths seen just once and about 48% held by the top ten. This receptor was identified in an adult in good health. The specimen comprised peripheral blood, sampled on day 0 of AZD1222 vaccination.

The CDR3 DNA is TGTGCCAGCAGTAACACAGGGGGCGGGGCCCAGCATTTT. Translation: CASSNTGGGAQHF. J is TRBJ1-5 and V is TRBV2; 9 positions agree with TRBD1. The V gene's germline CDR1 is SNHLY and CDR2 FYNNEI. The CDR3 consists of 13 residues. J lost 11 bases, V lost 5 bases, and 7 bases had no gene match.